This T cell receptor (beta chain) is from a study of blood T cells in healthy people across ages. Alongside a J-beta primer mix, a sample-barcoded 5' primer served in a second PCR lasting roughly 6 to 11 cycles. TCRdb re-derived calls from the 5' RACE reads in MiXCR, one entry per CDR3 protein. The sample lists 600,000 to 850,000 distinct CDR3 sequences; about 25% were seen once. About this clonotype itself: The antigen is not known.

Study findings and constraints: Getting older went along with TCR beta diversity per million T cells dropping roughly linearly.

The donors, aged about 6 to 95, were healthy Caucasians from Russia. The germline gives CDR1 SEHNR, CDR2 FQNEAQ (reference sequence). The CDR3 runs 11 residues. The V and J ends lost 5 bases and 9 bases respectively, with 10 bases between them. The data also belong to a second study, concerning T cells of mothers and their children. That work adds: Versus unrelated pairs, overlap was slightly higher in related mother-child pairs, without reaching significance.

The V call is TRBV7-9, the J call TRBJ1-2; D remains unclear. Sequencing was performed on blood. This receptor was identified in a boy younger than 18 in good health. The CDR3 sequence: CASSPRVSYTF. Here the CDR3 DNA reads TGTGCCAGCAGCCCACGTGTGAGCTACACCTTC.